The rows below give T cell receptor beta chains drawn from one sample of a study of T cell repertoires in cytomegalovirus infection. These receptors' targets are unknown. TCRdb re-analysed the reads in MiXCR, keeping a single row per CDR3 protein. The sample includes around 100,000 distinct CDR3 sequences, 30% to 35% of them seen just once. The material was CD8+ T cells from cultured PBMCs, obtained from culture after CMV antigen stimulation. These receptors all stem from a human donor in good health (CMV status not recorded). Some clones in this sample may be carry-over from other donors' samples. CDR3s include the opening cysteine and the closing phenylalanine or tryptophan. D genes are given only for firm matches. A clone size is listed for some rows: how often the clone was seen (once, few, many), or a class if it is expanded.

clone size	V gene	D gene	J gene	CDR3 DNA	CDR3 protein
NA	TRBV2	NA	TRBJ1-1	TGTGCCAGCAGTGAAAGTACACCGGGGTGGGACACTGAAGCTTTCTTT	CASSESTPGWDTEAFF
NA	TRBV5-4	TRBD2	TRBJ2-1	TGTGCCAGCAGTGACTTTAGCGGGAGCTCCTACAATGAGCAGTTCTTC	CASSDFSGSSYNEQFF
NA	TRBV6-1	NA	TRBJ2-7	TGTGCCAGCAGTGAGTACGAGCAGTACTTC	CASSEYEQYF
NA	TRBV6-5	NA	TRBJ2-2	TGTGCCAGCAGTTTTAAGACCGGGGAGCTGTTTTTT	CASSFKTGELFF
NA	TRBV7-9	NA	TRBJ2-5	TGTGCCAGCAGCCGAAAAGAGACCCAGTACTTC	CASSRKETQYF
few	TRBV11-2	NA	TRBJ2-1	TGTGCCAGCACCGGGGGTTCCTTCTGGGATGAGCAGTTCTTC	CASTGGSFWDEQFF
NA	TRBV11-2	TRBD2	TRBJ2-3	TGTGCCAGCAGCTTAGGGTGGGCGTCTTGGGGACTAGAGGAGACAGATACGCAGTATTTT	CASSLGWASWGLEETDTQYF
few	TRBV12-3/TRBV12-4	NA	TRBJ2-3	TGTGCCAGCAGTTTGACTAGACCACCCACAGATACGCAGTATTTT	CASSLTRPPTDTQYF
NA	TRBV18	NA	TRBJ2-7	TGTGCCAGCTCACCATATGGAGGCAGGGAGGTCGACGAGCAGTACTTC	CASSPYGGREVDEQYF
NA	TRBV6-6	TRBD1	TRBJ1-5	TGTGCCAGCGAGGGGACAGGCAATCAGCCCCAGCATTTT	CASEGTGNQPQHF
NA	TRBV6-5	NA	TRBJ2-1	TGTGCCAGCAGTTATTCCGCCGTTCTTGAGCAGTTCTTC	CASSYSAVLEQFF
few	TRBV25-1	TRBD1	TRBJ2-7	TGTGCCAGCAGTGAATCCTCCCCGGACAGGCGGCATCTCCGACGGTACTTC	CASSESSPDRRHLRRYF
NA	TRBV7-2	TRBD1	TRBJ2-5	TGTGCCAGCAGCTCGACAGGGGGCGGCGGAGAGACCCAGTACTTC	CASSSTGGGGETQYF
NA	TRBV12-3/TRBV12-4	TRBD2	TRBJ2-3	TGTGCCAGCAGTCTGGAGGGGGCTAGCGGGGACTACACAGATACGCAGTATTTT	CASSLEGASGDYTDTQYF
many	TRBV7-2	NA	TRBJ2-1	TGTGCCAGCAGCTTAGAGAGCCTGGGCATCTACAATGAGCAGTTCTTC	CASSLESLGIYNEQFF
NA	TRBV6-6	NA	TRBJ1-5	TGTGCCAGCAGTGTCAGCCTCTATACAGGGTCGCGGGGGACGCGGCAGCCCCAGCATTTT	CASSVSLYTGSRGTRQPQHF
once	TRBV2	NA	TRBJ2-2	TGTGCCAGCAGAGATACGGACGGTAACACCGGGGAGCTGTTTTTT	CASRDTDGNTGELFF
few	TRBV7-9	NA	TRBJ2-7	TGTGCCAGCAGCCCACGTTCGGTCTACGAGCAGTACTTC	CASSPRSVYEQYF
NA	TRBV7-3	NA	TRBJ1-1	TGTGCCAGCAGCTTTTCCCGGGACTCTAACACTGAAGCTTTCTTT	CASSFSRDSNTEAFF
many	TRBV5-8	NA	TRBJ2-7	TGTGCCAGCAGCTTGGAGAGGAAGGCACGCTACGAGCAGTACTTC	CASSLERKARYEQYF
NA	TRBV7-8	TRBD1	TRBJ2-7	TGTGCCAGCAGCCCATCAGGGGGAGCAGGAGGCGAGCAGTACTTC	CASSPSGGAGGEQYF
many	TRBV12-3/TRBV12-4	TRBD1	TRBJ1-2	TGTGCCAGCAGTTTAAATTTTATAGCGGACAGGGGTTCTGGCTACACCTTC	CASSLNFIADRGSGYTF
NA	TRBV28	NA	TRBJ1-4	TGTGCCAGCAGTTTATTGGACAGTCGGGACAATGAAAAACTGTTTTTT	CASSLLDSRDNEKLFF
many	TRBV10-3	NA	TRBJ2-1	TGTGCCATCAGTGAGTCACCAGGGACCCCTTACAATGAGCAGTTCTTC	CAISESPGTPYNEQFF
NA	TRBV6-6	TRBD2	TRBJ2-3	TGTGCCAGCAGTGGTCCTAGCGGGGGGGATACGCAGTATTTT	CASSGPSGGDTQYF
few	TRBV15	TRBD1	TRBJ1-3	TGTGCCACCAGCCCGGACAGGGCCTATGGAAACACCATATATTTT	CATSPDRAYGNTIYF